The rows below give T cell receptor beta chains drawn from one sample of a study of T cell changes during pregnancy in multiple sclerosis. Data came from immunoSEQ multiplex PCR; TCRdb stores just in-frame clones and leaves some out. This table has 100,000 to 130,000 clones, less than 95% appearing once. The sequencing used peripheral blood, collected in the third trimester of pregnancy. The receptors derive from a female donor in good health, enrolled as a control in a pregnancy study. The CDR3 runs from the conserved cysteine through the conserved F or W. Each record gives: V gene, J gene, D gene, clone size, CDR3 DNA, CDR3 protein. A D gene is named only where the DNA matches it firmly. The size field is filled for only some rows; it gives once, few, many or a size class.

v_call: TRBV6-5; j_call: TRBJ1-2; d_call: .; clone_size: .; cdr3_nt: TGTGCCAGCAGTTACGGGGGGGGCATCTATGGCTACACCTTC; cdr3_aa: CASSYGGGIYGYTF
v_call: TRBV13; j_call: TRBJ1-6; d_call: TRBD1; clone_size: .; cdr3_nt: TGTGCCAGCAGTTCCGGGACAGCAAATTCACCCCTCCACTTT; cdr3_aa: CASSSGTANSPLHF
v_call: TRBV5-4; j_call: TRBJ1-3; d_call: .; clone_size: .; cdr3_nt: TGTGCCAGCAGCTTGGGACATTCTACTGGAAACACCATATATTTT; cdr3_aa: CASSLGHSTGNTIYF
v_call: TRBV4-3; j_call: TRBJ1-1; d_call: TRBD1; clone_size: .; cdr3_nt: TGCGCCAGCAGCCGGAACAGGGGGCGAGCTGAAGCTTTCTTT; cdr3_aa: CASSRNRGRAEAFF
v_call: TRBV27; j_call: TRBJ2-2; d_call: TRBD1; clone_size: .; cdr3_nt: TGTGCCAGCAGTTTACCGGGACAGGGGAACACCGGGGAGCTGTTTTTT; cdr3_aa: CASSLPGQGNTGELFF
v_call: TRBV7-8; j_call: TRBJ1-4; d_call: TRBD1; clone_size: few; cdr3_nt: TGTGCCAGCAGGGGACAGGGACAGGGGGCTTGGTCTAATGAAAAACTGTTTTTT; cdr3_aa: CASRGQGQGAWSNEKLFF
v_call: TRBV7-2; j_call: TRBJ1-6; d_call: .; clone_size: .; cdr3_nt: TGTGCCAGCAGCTTAGAACTCCGCCACCCCCTCCACTTT; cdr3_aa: CASSLELRHPLHF
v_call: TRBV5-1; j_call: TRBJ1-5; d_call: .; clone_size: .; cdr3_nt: TGCGCCAGCAGCTTGGACAGTTTTAATCAGCCCCAGCATTTT; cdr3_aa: CASSLDSFNQPQHF
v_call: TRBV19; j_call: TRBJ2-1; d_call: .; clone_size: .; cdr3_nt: TGTGCCAGTAGTAGCCCAGGACATGTCTACAATGAGCAGTTCTTC; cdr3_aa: CASSSPGHVYNEQFF
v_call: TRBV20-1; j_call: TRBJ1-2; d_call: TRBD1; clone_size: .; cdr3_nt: TGCAGTACGGACAGGTGGAATGGCTACACCTTC; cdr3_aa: CSTDRWNGYTF
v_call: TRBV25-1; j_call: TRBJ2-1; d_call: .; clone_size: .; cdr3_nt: TGTGCCAGCAGTCACAGTTTAGTCAATGAGCAGTTCTTC; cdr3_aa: CASSHSLVNEQFF
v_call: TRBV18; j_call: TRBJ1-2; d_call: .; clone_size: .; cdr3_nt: TGTGCCAGCTCCCGACAGGCGATAACTAACTATGGCTACACCTTC; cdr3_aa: CASSRQAITNYGYTF
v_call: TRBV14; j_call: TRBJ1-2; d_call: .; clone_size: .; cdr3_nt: TGTGCCAGCAGCCGAACAGAAAATTTGAACTATGGCTACACCTTC; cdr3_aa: CASSRTENLNYGYTF
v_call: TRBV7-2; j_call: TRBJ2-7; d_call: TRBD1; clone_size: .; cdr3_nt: TGTGCCAGCAGCTTCGGGACAGGGGGCCGCTACGAGCAGTACTTC; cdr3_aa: CASSFGTGGRYEQYF
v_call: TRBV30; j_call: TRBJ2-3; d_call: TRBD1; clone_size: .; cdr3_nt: TGTGCCTGGAGTCCGGACAGGGGTAGCACAGATACGCAGTATTTT; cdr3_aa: CAWSPDRGSTDTQYF
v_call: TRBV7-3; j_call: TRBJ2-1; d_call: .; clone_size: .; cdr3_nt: TGTGCCAGCAGCTTAGGGAGGTGGGGCGTCTACAATGAGCAGTTCTTC; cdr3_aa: CASSLGRWGVYNEQFF
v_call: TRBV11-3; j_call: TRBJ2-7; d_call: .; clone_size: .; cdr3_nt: TGTGCCAGCAGCTTAAGTGGGGCAGGGGCGTACGAGCAGTACTTC; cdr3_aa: CASSLSGAGAYEQYF
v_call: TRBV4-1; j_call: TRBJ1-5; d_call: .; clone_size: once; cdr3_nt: TGCGCCAGCAGCCAAGATCATAGCAATCAGCCCCAGCATTTT; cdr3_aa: CASSQDHSNQPQHF
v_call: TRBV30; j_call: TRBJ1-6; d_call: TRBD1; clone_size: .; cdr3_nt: TGTGCCTGGAGTGCCCCAGGGGGCGTTTCACCCCTCCACTTT; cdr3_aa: CAWSAPGGVSPLHF
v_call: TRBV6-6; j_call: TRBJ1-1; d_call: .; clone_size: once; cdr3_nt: TGTGCCAGCAATCCACAGGGGAACACTGAAGCTTTCTTT; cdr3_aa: CASNPQGNTEAFF
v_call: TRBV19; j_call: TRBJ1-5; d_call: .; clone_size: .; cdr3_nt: TGTGCCAGTAGTATAGGGCAGTATAGCAATCAGCCCCAGCATTTT; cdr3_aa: CASSIGQYSNQPQHF
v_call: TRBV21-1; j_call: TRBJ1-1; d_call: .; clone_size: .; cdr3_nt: TGTGCCAGCAGCAGGCTGGTCGGGACAGGTATGAACACTGAAGCTTTCTTT; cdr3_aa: CASSRLVGTGMNTEAFF